The clone carrying this TCR beta chain has just one count. This sample was included in a study of blood T cell repertoires in COVID-19. Study details: The origin of the acute and convalescent COVID-19 samples was the United States, Italy and Spain. In each case, the material was cDNA or gDNA derived from T cells, B-cell-depleted T cells, or PBMCs.

The V end lost 0 bases, the J end lost 12 bases, and 14 bases lay between the germline ends. Germline V gene lookup returns CDR1 SGHNT and CDR2 YENEEA. CDR3 length: 13 amino acids. Using immunoSEQ multiplex PCR, the repertoire was profiled, and TCRdb retains in-frame clones only, with some absent. The data contain roughly 150,000 clones, roughly 90% of them singletons. This TCR came from a man aged 60 to 69 with active or convalescent COVID-19. The V gene is TRBV11-3, the J gene TRBJ1-1, with no clear D. The specimen sequenced was peripheral blood. CDR3 sequence: CASSLDGVARSFF. CDR3 bases: TGTGCCAGCAGCTTAGATGGTGTGGCGAGGTCTTTCTTT.